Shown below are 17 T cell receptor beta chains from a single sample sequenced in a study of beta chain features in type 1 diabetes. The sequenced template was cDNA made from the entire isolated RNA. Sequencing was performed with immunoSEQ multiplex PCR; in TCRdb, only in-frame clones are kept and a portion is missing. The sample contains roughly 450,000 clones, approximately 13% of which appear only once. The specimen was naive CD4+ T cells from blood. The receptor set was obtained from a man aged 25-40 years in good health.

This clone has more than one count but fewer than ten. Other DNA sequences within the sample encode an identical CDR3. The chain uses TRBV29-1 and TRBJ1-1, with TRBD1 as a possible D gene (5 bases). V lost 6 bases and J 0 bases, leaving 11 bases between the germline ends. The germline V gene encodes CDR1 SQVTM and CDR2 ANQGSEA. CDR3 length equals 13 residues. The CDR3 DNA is TGCAGCGTCGGGGGGTTGATGAACACTGAAGCTTTCTTT. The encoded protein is CSVGGLMNTEAFF.

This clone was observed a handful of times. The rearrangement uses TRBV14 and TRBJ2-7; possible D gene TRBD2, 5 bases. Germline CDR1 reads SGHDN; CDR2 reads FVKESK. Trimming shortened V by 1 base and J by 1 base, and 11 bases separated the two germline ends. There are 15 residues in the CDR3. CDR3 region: CASSQVDTGSYEQYF. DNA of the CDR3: TGTGCCAGCAGCCAAGTTGATACGGGATCCTACGAGCAGTACTTC.

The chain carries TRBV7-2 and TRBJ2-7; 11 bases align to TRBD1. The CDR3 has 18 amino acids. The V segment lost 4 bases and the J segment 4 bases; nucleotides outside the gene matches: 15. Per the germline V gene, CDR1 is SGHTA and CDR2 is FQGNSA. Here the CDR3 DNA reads TGTGCCAGCAGCTGGGGGACAGGGGGAAGCTCCAATGTATACGAGCAGTACGTC. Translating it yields CASSWGTGGSSNVYEQYV.

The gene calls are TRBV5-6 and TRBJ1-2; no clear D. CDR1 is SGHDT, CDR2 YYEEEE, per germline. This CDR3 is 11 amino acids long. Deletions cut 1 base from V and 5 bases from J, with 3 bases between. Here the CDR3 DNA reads TGTGCCAGCAGCTTGTATTATGGCTACACCTTC. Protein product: CASSLYYGYTF.

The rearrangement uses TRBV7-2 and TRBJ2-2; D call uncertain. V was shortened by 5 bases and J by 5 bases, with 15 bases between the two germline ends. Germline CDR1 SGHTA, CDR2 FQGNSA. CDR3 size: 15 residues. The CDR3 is CASSGDQTGTGELFF. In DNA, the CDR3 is TGTGCCAGCAGCGGAGACCAAACCGGGACCGGGGAGCTGTTTTTT.

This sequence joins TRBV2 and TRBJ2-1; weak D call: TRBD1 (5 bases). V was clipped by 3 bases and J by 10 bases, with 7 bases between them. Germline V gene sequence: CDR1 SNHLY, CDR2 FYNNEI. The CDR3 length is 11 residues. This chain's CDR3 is CASSDRGEQFF. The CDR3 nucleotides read TGTGCCAGCAGTGATAGGGGAGAGCAGTTCTTC.

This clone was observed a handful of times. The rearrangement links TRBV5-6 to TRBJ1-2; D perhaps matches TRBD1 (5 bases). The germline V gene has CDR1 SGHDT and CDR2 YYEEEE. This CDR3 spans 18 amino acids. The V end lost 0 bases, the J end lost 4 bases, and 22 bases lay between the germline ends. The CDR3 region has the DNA TGTGCCAGCAGCTTGGACAAACTCCGGGGAGGACACGGCTATGGCTACACCTTC. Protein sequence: CASSLDKLRGGHGYGYTF.

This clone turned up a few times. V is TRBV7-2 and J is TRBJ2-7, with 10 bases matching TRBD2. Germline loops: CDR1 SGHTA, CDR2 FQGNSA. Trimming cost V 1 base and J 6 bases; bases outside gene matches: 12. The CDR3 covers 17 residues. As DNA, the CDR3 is TGTGCCAGCAGCTTAGGACTAGCGGGCTCCGTGGGGGGCGAGCAGTACGTC. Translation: CASSLGLAGSVGGEQYV.

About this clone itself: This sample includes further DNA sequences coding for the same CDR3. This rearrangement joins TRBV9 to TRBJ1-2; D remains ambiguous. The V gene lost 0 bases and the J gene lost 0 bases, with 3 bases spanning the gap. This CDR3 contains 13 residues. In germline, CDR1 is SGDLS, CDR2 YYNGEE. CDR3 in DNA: TGTGCCAGCAGCGTAGACTCTAACTATGGCTACACCTTC. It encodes CASSVDSNYGYTF. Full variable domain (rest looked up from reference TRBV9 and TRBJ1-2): DSGVTQTPKHLITATGQRVTLRCSPRSGDLSVYWYQQSLDQGLQFLIQYYNGEERAKGNILERFSAQQFPDLHSELNLSSLELGDSALYFCASSVDSNYGYTFGSGTRLTVV.

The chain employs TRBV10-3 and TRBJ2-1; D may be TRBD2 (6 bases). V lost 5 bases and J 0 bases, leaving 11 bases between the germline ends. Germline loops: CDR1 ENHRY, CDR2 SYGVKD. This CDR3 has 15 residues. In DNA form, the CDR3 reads TGTGCCATCAGTCCGGGGGTGGGCTCCTACAATGAGCAGTTCTTC. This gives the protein CAISPGVGSYNEQFF.

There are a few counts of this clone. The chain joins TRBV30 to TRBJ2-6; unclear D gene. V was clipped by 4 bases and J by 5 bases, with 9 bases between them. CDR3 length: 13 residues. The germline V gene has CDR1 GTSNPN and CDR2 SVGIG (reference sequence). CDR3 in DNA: TGTGCCTGGACCCATGTGTGGGCCAACGTCCTGACTTTC. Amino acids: CAWTHVWANVLTF.

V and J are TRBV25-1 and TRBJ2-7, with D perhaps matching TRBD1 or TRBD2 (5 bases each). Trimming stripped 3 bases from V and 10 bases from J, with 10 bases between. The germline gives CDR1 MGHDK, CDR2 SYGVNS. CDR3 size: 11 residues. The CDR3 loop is CASSENRDQYV. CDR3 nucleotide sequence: TGTGCCAGCAGTGAGAACCGGGACCAGTACGTC.

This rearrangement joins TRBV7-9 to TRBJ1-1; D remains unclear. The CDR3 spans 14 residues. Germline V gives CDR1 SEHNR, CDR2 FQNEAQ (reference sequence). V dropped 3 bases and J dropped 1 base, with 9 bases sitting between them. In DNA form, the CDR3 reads TGTGCCAGCAGCTTTATAGATCGGAACACTGAAGCTTTCTTT. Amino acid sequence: CASSFIDRNTEAFF.

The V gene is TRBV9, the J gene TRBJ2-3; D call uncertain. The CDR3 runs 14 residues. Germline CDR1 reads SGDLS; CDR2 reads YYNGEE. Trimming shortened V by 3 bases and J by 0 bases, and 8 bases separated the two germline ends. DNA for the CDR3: TGTGCCAGCAGCGCGGAAGCCAGCACAGATACGCAGTATTTT. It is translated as CASSAEASTDTQYF.

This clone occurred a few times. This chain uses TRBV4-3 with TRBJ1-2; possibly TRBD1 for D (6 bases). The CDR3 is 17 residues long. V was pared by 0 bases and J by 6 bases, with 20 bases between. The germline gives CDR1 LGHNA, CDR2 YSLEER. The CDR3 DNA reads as TGCGCCAGCAGCCAAGATCTCACCTCACAGGGTTGGAATGGCTACACCTTC. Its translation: CASSQDLTSQGWNGYTF.

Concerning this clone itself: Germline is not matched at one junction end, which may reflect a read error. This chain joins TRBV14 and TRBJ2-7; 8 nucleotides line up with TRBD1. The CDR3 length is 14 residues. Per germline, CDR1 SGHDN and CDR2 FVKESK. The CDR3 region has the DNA TGTGCCAGCAGCCAGAACCCGCCGCCGGACAGGGAGGACTTC. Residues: CASSQNPPPDREDF. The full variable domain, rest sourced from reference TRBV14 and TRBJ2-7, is EAGVTQFPSHSVIEKGQTVTLRCDPISGHDNLYWYRRVMGKEIKFLLHFVKESKQDESGMPNNRFLAERTGGTYSTLKVQPAELEDSGVYFCASSQNPPPDREDFGPGTRLTVT.

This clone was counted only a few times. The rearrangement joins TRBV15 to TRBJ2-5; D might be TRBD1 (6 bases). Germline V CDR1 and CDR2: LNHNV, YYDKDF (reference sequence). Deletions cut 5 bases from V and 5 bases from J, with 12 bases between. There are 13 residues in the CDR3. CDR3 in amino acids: CATSHRVRETQYF. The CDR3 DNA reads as TGTGCCACCAGCCACAGGGTCCGGGAGACCCAGTACTTC. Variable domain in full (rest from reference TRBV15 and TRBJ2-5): DAMVIQNPRYQVTQFGKPVTLSCSQTLNHNVMYWYQQKSSQAPKLLFHYYDKDFNNEADTPDNFQSRRPNTSFCFLDIRSPGLGDTAMYLCATSHRVRETQYFGPGTRLLVL.